What follows are 11 T cell receptor beta chains derived from one specimen sequenced in a study of blood T cell repertoires in COVID-19. The repertoire was sequenced with immunoSEQ multiplex PCR; TCRdb's copy has only in-frame clones and lacks some. Among 78,000 or so clones, about 87% were seen once, and the ten largest hold 5% to 6.5%. Material for sequencing was peripheral blood. The origin of the receptors is a woman in her forties or fifties with acute or convalescent COVID-19.

This chain joins TRBV5-4 and TRBJ2-1; tentative D call: TRBD1 (6 bases). CDR3 length: 13 residues. The V and J ends lost 2 bases and 8 bases respectively, with 11 bases between them. The germline V gene has CDR1 SGHNT and CDR2 YYREEE (reference sequence). In DNA form, the CDR3 reads TGTGCCAGCAGCTTAGGACAGACGGATGAGCAGTTCTTC. Protein product: CASSLGQTDEQFF.

The rearrangement joins TRBV25-1 to TRBJ2-2; 9 bases map to TRBD2. Trimming cost V 7 bases and J 3 bases; bases outside gene matches: 12. The CDR3 is 17 amino acids. From germline, CDR1 is MGHDK and CDR2 SYGVNS. CDR3 DNA sequence: TGTGCCAGCACCCCCTCGGCGGGAGGGCCCGACACCGGGGAGCTGTTTTTT. Its translation: CASTPSAGGPDTGELFF.

The chain is built from TRBV19 and TRBJ2-1, with a weak D call TRBD1 (6 bases). The germline gives CDR1 LNHDA, CDR2 SQIVND (reference sequence). V lost 7 bases and J 4 bases, leaving 14 bases between the germline ends. This CDR3 is built from 14 residues. CDR3 residues: CASTPGHFYNEQFF. CDR3 coding DNA: TGTGCCAGTACCCCGGGACATTTTTACAATGAGCAGTTCTTC.

The chain employs TRBV6-5 and TRBJ1-1, with 7 nucleotides matching TRBD1. J gave up 0 bases and V 0 bases, and 1 base lay outside the gene matches. Germline V gene sequence: CDR1 MNHEY, CDR2 SVGAGI. The CDR3 runs 15 residues. The DNA for the CDR3 is TGTGCCAGCAGTTACTCACAGGGGATGAACACTGAAGCTTTCTTT. Protein product: CASSYSQGMNTEAFF.

Here the CDR3 DNA reads TGTGCCAGCAGTGGGCGGGACTCCAAATCTGGAAACACCATATATTTT. Translation: CASSGRDSKSGNTIYF. The chain uses TRBV28 and TRBJ1-3, with D tentatively TRBD1 (5 bases). Trimming cost V 5 bases and J 1 base, with 15 bases left between them. Germline CDR1 and CDR2: MDHEN and SYDVKM. This CDR3 is 16 amino acids long.

This clone was detected a few times. This chain links TRBV9 with TRBJ1-2; D is uncertain. Germline assignment: CDR1 SGDLS and CDR2 YYNGEE. Trimming took 4 bases from V and 5 from J, leaving 15 bases between them. This CDR3 has 14 residues. The CDR3 DNA sequence: TGTGCCAGCAGCCCCGATCCCAACTCATATGGCTACACCTTC. This encodes CASSPDPNSYGYTF.

The V gene is TRBV7-9, the J gene TRBJ1-6; 7 bases align to TRBD1. Germline V gene lookup returns CDR1 SEHNR and CDR2 FQNEAQ (reference sequence). The trim removed 4 bases at V and 0 bases at J, leaving 12 bases unmatched. The CDR3 is 19 amino acids. The CDR3 DNA follows: TGTGCCAGCAGCTCTCAACCGCCGGGACAGAGCTCCTATAATTCACCCCTCCACTTT. Encoded protein: CASSSQPPGQSSYNSPLHF.

CDR3: CASSPGQYGYTF. CDR3 DNA: TGTGCCAGCAGTCCGGGACAGTATGGCTACACCTTC. The rearrangement joins TRBV28 to TRBJ1-2; 7 bases map to TRBD1. V shed 5 bases, J shed 5 bases, and the junction held 2 bases outside the gene matches. From germline, CDR1 is MDHEN and CDR2 SYDVKM. The CDR3 extends over 12 amino acids.

Only one count was recorded for this clone. The genes are TRBV5-1 and TRBJ1-2, with D uncertain. V was cut by 0 bases and J by 8 bases, with 11 bases left in between. This CDR3 comprises 13 residues. Germline V lookup: CDR1 SGHRS, CDR2 YFSETQ. CDR3 nucleotides: TGCGCCAGCAGCTTGGGATCACCGGGGGGCTACACCTTC. It translates to CASSLGSPGGYTF.

This chain connects TRBV2 to TRBJ1-5; 9 bases fit TRBD1. In germline, CDR1 is SNHLY, CDR2 FYNNEI. The CDR3 totals 15 residues. The trim removed 8 bases at V and 4 bases at J, leaving 9 bases unmatched. The DNA for the CDR3 is TGTGCCAGCCTGCTAGACAGGGGGGTTAATCAGCCCCAGCATTTT. The encoded protein is CASLLDRGVNQPQHF.

This clone appeared once. The chain links TRBV18 to TRBJ2-2; possibly TRBD1 for D (5 bases). This CDR3 has 15 residues. Germline V CDR1 and CDR2: KGHSH, LQKENI. The V gene lost 1 base and the J gene lost 5 bases, with 11 bases spanning the gap. CDR3: CASSPLVGATGELFF. The CDR3 nucleotides are TGTGCCAGCTCACCACTAGTAGGGGCGACCGGGGAGCTGTTTTTT.